The 10 T cell receptor beta chains in this list originate from one sample, sequenced in a study of HIV-infected patients and healthy controls. Reverse transcription used about 510 ng RNA and constant-region primers for alpha and beta. Each of the alpha and beta chains got its own library through chain-specific third strand synthesis with indices. Each CDR3 protein gets one entry after TCRdb re-called the 5' RACE reads with MiXCR. This repertoire shows roughly 10,000 distinct CDR3 sequences, 8% to 10% found once; its top ten account for approximately 6%. Whole blood was used without fractionation, so all unsorted peripheral T cells were included. The sequenced sample was blood. Every receptor here comes from an adult in good health.

Many counts were recorded for this clonotype. This chain links TRBV19 with TRBJ1-1; D gene unclear. V lost 7 bases to trimming and J lost 0 bases, with 9 bases between them. Looked up from germline, CDR1 is LNHDA and CDR2 is SQIVND (reference sequence). The CDR3 totals 13 residues. The CDR3 reads CASKRTVNTEAFF. The CDR3, as DNA: TGTGCCAGTAAGAGGACGGTGAACACTGAAGCTTTCTTT.

This clonotype rates as medium-sized. This sequence joins TRBV6-6 and TRBJ2-1; D not resolved. V was cut by 6 bases and J by 4 bases, with 10 bases left in between. This CDR3 has 13 amino acids. Per germline, CDR1 MNHNY and CDR2 SVGAGI (reference sequence). The DNA for the CDR3 is TGTGCCAGCAGCACACAGTGGTACAATGAGCAGTTCTTC. Translating gives CASSTQWYNEQFF.

Relative to its sample, this clonotype is medium-sized (0.01 to 0.1%). The chain uses TRBV7-9 and TRBJ2-1; D is unresolved. V lost 5 bases, J lost 0 bases, and 14 bases lay in between. Per the germline V gene, CDR1 is SEHNR and CDR2 is FQNEAQ (reference sequence). The CDR3 runs to 16 residues. The chain's CDR3 is CASSHTAASSYNEQFF. The DNA of the CDR3 is TGTGCCAGCAGCCATACAGCCGCAAGCTCCTACAATGAGCAGTTCTTC.

By sample share, this clonotype is medium-sized. The rearrangement links TRBV28 to TRBJ2-1; D is uncertain. V lost 5 bases and J 6 bases, leaving 8 bases between the germline ends. Germline V lookup: CDR1 MDHEN, CDR2 SYDVKM. This CDR3 is 12 amino acids long. The CDR3 loop is CASSGIGNEQFF. For the CDR3, the DNA is TGTGCCAGCAGTGGAATTGGCAATGAGCAGTTCTTC.

The rearrangement links TRBV20-1 to TRBJ1-6; 12 bases agree with TRBD1. The CDR3 sequence is 15 residues long. CDR1 DFQATT and CDR2 SNEGSKA come from the germline V gene (reference sequence). Trimming cost V 6 bases and J 10 bases; bases outside gene matches: 10. The CDR3 loop reads CSALPGQGAISPLHF. CDR3 coding DNA: TGCAGTGCCCTCCCGGGACAGGGGGCTATCTCACCCCTCCACTTT.

In its sample, this clonotype is medium-sized. The chain recombines TRBV7-2 with TRBJ2-3; the D is unclear. The germline gives CDR1 SGHTA, CDR2 FQGNSA. Trimming removed 5 bases at V and 2 bases at J, with 2 bases between. This CDR3 comprises 11 residues. The CDR3 DNA reads as TGTGCCAGCAGCCCCACAGATACGCAGTATTTT. This translates into CASSPTDTQYF. The full variable domain, its missing parts supplied by reference TRBV7-2 and TRBJ2-3, is GAGVSQSPSNKVTEKGKDVELRCDPISGHTALYWYRQSLGQGLEFLIYFQGNSAPDKSGLPSDRFSAERTGGSVSTLTIQRTQQEDSAVYLCASSPTDTQYFGPGTRLTVL.

By proportion, this clonotype is medium-sized. V usage is TRBV5-5 and J usage is TRBJ1-1; a weak D match, TRBD1 (5 bases). Germline assignment: CDR1 SGHKS and CDR2 YYEKEE (reference sequence). The CDR3 spans 16 residues. V lost 4 bases and J 0 bases, leaving 16 bases between the germline ends. This CDR3 reads CASSKDSLLMNTEAFF. CDR3 sequence (DNA): TGTGCCAGCAGCAAAGACAGCCTCCTTATGAACACTGAAGCTTTCTTT. Supplemented by reference TRBV5-5 and TRBJ1-1, the full variable domain reads DAGVTQSPTHLIKTRGQQVTLRCSPISGHKSVSWYQQVLGQGPQFIFQYYEKEERGRGNFPDRFSARQFPNYSSELNVNALLLGDSALYLCASSKDSLLMNTEAFFGQGTRLTVV.

The chain uses TRBV13 and TRBJ2-5, with TRBD1 matching 7 bases. Per the germline V gene, CDR1 is PRHDT and CDR2 is FYEKMQ (reference sequence). V lost 3 bases and J lost 5; bases outside the gene matches: 15. This CDR3 is built from 17 residues. CDR3 region: CASSFSLARQGRETQYF. DNA of the CDR3: TGTGCCAGCAGCTTTTCCCTCGCCCGACAGGGCCGGGAGACCCAGTACTTC.

This clonotype qualifies as medium-sized. The V and J genes are TRBV20-1 and TRBJ2-3; 13 bases match TRBD2. With 2 bases clipped from V and 4 bases from J, the junction kept 6 bases outside the gene matches. This CDR3 has 16 amino acids. Germline CDR1 is DFQATT and CDR2 is SNEGSKA (reference sequence). The DNA of the CDR3 is TGCAGTGCTAGACTACTAGCGGGAGGGGGAGCAGATACGCAGTATTTT. Its translation is CSARLLAGGGADTQYF.

Many counts were recorded for this clonotype. The V call is TRBV5-4, the J call TRBJ2-5; D remains ambiguous. The V end was cut by 1 base, the J end by 2 bases, with 9 bases between. The length of the CDR3 is 14 residues. CDR1 and CDR2 (germline): SGHNT, YYREEE (reference sequence). The CDR3 here is CASSLIQKQETQYF. In DNA, the CDR3 is TGTGCCAGCAGCTTGATCCAGAAACAAGAGACCCAGTACTTC. Full variable domain (rest looked up from reference TRBV5-4 and TRBJ2-5): ETGVTQSPTHLIKTRGQQVTLRCSSQSGHNTVSWYQQALGQGPQFIFQYYREEENGRGNFPPRFSGLQFPNYSSELNVNALELDDSALYLCASSLIQKQETQYFGPGTRLLVL.